The clone carrying this T cell receptor (beta chain) was found a few times. Its antigen is unidentified. Sorted-subset replicate PCRs used around 200 ng of genomic DNA. This amount corresponded to about 30,000 T cell genomes. Data came from immunoSEQ multiplex PCR; TCRdb stores just in-frame clones and leaves some out. The sample holds more than 850,000 clones, roughly 74% seen once. The data were obtained in a study of shared clonotypes between healthy human individuals. The CDR3 loop spans 16 amino acids. V lost 4 bases to trimming and J lost 3 bases; unmatched junction nucleotides: 10. The V gene's germline CDR1 is SGHTA and CDR2 FQGNSA. Whole-study findings and limits: Shared across a few donors were around 5% of the naive CD4 clonotypes.

The V gene is TRBV7-2, the J gene TRBJ1-1, with TRBD1 matching 8 bases. The material sequenced was memory CD4+ T cells from PBMCs. Specified subset: CD45RA-negative fraction. This receptor was identified in a young man in good health. Some clones in this sample may be carry-over from other donors' samples. CDR3: CASSSLAGGAYTEAFF. The CDR3 nucleotides read TGTGCCAGCAGCTCCTTGGCAGGGGGCGCATACACTGAAGCTTTCTTT.